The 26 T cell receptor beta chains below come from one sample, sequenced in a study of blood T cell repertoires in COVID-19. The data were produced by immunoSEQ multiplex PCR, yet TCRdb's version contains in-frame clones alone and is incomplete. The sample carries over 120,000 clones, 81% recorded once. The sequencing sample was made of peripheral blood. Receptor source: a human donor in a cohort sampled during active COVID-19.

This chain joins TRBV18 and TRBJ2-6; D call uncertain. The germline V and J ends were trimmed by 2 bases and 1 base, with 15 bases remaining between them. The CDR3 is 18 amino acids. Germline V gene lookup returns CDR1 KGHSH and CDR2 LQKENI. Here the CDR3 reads CASSPSYYRESGANVLTF. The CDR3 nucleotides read TGTGCCAGCTCACCATCTTATTATCGAGAATCTGGGGCCAACGTCCTGACTTTC.

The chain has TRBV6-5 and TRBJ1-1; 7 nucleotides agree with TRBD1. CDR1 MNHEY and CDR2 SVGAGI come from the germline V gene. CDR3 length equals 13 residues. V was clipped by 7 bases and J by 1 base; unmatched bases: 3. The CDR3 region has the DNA TGTGCCAGCACTACAGGGGCGAACACTGAAGCTTTCTTT. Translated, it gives CASTTGANTEAFF.

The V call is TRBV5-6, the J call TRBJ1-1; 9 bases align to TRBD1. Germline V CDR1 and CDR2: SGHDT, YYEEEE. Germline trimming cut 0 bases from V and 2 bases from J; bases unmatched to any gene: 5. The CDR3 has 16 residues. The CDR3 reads CASSLEGTGTNTEAFF. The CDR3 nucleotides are TGTGCCAGCAGCTTGGAAGGGACAGGGACCAACACTGAAGCTTTCTTT.

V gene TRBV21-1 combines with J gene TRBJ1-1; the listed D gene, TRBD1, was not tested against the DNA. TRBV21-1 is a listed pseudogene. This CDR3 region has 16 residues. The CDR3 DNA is TGTGCCAGCACCCACAAAGGGGTACAGGGCCGGGCTGAAGCTTTCTTT. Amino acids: CASTHKGVQGRAEAFF.

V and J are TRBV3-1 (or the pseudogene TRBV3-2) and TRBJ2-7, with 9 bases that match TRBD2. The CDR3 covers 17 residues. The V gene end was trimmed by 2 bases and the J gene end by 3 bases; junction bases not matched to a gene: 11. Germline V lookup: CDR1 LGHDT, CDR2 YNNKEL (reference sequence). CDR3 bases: TGTGCCAGCAGCCAACAGACTAGCGGAATTAAACGCTACGAGCAGTACTTC. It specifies CASSQQTSGIKRYEQYF.

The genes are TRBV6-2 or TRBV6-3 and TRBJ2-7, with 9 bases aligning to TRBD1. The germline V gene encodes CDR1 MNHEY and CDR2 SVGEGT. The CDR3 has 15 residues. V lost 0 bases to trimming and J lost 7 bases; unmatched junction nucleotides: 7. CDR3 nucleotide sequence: TGTGCCAGCAGTTACTCGGAAGGGACAGGGTGGGAGCAGTACTTC. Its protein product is CASSYSEGTGWEQYF.

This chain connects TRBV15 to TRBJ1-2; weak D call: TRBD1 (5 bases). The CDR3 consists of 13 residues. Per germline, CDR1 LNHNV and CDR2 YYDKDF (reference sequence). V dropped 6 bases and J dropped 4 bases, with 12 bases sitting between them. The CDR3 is CATRQYDSYGYTF. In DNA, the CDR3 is TGTGCCACCAGACAATACGACAGCTATGGCTACACCTTC. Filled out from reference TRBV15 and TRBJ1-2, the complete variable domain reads DAMVIQNPRYQVTQFGKPVTLSCSQTLNHNVMYWYQQKSSQAPKLLFHYYDKDFNNEADTPDNFQSRRPNTSFCFLDIRSPGLGDTAMYLCATRQYDSYGYTFGSGTRLTVV.

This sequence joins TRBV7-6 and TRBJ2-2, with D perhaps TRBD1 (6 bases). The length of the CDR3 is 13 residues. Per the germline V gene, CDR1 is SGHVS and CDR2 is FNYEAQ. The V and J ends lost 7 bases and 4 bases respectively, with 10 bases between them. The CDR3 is CASKTGGTGELFF. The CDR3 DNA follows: TGTGCCAGCAAGACAGGAGGCACCGGGGAGCTGTTTTTT.

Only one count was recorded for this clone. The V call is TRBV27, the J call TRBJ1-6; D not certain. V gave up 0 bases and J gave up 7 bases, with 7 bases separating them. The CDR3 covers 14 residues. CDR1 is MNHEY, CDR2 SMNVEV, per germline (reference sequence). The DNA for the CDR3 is TGTGCCAGCAGTTTATCAGCCCACAATTCACCCCTCCACTTT. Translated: CASSLSAHNSPLHF.

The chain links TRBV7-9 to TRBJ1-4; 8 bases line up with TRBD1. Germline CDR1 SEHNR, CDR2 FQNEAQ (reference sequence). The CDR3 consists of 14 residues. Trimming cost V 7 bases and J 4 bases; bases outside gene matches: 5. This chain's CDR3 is CASNPDRVNEKLFF. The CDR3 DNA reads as TGTGCCAGCAACCCGGACAGGGTTAATGAAAAACTGTTTTTT.

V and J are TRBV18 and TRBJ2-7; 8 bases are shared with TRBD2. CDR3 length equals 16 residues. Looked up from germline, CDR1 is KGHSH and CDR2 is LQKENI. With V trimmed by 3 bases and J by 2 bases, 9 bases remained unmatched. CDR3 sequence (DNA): TGTGCCAGCTCACCGACCACGACTAGCGTAGCCTACGAGCAGTACTTC. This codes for CASSPTTTSVAYEQYF.

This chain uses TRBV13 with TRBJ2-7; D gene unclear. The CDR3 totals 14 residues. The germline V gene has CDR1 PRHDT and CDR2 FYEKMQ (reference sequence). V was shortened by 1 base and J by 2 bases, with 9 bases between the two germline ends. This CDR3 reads CASSLVGTTYEQYF. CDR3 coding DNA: TGTGCCAGCAGCTTAGTGGGCACCACCTACGAGCAGTACTTC.

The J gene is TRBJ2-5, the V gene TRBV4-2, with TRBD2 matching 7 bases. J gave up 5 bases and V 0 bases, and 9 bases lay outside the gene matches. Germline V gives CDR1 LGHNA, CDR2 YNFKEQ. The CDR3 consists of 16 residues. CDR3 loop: CASSQDGTGAGETQYF. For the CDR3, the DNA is TGTGCCAGCAGCCAAGATGGTACGGGAGCGGGGGAGACCCAGTACTTC.

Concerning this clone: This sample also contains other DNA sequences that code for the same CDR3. The chain's CDR3 is CASSPTSGEYEQYF. The CDR3 nucleotides are TGTGCCAGCTCACCAACCTCAGGGGAATACGAGCAGTACTTC. This chain links TRBV18 with TRBJ2-7; D is perhaps TRBD1 (6 bases). The CDR3 spans 14 residues. The germline CDR1 and CDR2 sequences are KGHSH and LQKENI. V lost 2 bases and J lost 4, with 12 bases in between.

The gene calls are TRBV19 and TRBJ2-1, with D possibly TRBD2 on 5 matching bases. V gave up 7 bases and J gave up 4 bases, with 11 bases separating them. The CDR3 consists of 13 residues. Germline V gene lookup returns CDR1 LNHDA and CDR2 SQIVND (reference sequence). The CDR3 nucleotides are TGTGCCAGTACGCATAGGGAGTACAATGAGCAGTTCTTC. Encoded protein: CASTHREYNEQFF.

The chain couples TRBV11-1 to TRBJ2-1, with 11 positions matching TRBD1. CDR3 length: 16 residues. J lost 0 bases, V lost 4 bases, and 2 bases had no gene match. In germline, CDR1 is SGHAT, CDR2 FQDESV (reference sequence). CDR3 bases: TGTGCCAGCAGCTCGGGGACAGGGGGCTCCTACAATGAGCAGTTCTTC. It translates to CASSSGTGGSYNEQFF.

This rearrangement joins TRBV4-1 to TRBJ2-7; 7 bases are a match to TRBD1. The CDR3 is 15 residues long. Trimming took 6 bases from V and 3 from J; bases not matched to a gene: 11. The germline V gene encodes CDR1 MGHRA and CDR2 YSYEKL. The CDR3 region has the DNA TGCGCCAGCAGGAAAGAACCGGGACAGATCTACGAGCAGTACTTC. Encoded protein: CASRKEPGQIYEQYF.

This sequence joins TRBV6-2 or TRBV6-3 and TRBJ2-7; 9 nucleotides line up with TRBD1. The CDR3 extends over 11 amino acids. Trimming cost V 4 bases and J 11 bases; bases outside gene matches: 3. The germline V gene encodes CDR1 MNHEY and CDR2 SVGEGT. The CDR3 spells CASSSQGAEYF. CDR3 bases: TGTGCCAGCAGTTCACAGGGGGCCGAGTACTTC.

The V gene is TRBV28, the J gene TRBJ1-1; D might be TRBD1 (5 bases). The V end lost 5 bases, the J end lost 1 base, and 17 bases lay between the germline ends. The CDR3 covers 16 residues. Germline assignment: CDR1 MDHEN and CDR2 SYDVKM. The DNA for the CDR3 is TGTGCCAGCAGTCAAACTTGGGGGACTGGGAACACTGAAGCTTTCTTT. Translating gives CASSQTWGTGNTEAFF.

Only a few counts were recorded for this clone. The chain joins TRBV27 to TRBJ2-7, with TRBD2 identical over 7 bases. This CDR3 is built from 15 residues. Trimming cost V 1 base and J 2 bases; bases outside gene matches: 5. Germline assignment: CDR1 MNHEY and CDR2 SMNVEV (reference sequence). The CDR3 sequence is CASSLWAGGAYEQYF. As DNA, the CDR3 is TGTGCCAGCAGTTTATGGGCTGGGGGGGCCTACGAGCAGTACTTC.

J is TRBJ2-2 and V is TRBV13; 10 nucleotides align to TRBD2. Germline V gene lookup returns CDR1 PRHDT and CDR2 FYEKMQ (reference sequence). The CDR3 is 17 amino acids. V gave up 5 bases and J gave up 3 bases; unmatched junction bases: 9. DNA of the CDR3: TGTGCCAGCAGCCTCAAACCCGGGACTAGCGACACCGGGGAGCTGTTTTTT. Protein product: CASSLKPGTSDTGELFF.

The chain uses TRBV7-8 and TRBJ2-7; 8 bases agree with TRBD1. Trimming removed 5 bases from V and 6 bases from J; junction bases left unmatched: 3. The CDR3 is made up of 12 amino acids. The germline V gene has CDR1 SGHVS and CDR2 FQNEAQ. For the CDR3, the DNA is TGTGCCAGCAGCCCGGACAGGGCCGAGCAGTACTTC. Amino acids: CASSPDRAEQYF.

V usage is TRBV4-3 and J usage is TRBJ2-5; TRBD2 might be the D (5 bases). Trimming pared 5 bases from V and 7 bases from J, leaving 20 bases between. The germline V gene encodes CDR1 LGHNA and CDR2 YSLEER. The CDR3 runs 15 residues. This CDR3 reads CASSEDHSERGTQYF. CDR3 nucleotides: TGCGCCAGCAGCGAGGACCACAGCGAACGGGGGACCCAGTACTTC.

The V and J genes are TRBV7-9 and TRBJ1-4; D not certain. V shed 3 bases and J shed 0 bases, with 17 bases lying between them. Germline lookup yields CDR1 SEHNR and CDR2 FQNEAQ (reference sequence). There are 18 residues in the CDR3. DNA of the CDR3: TGTGCCAGCAGCTTCTCGGGGAAGGGTCCTGCAACTAATGAAAAACTGTTTTTT. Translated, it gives CASSFSGKGPATNEKLFF.

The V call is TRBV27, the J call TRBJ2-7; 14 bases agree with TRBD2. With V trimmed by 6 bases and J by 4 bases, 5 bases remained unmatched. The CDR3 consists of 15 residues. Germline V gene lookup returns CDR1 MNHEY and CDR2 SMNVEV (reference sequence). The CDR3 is CASSQRLAGGYEQYF. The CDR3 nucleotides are TGTGCCAGCAGCCAGAGACTAGCGGGAGGGTACGAGCAGTACTTC.

The CDR3 region has the DNA TGTGCCAGTAGAATGACAGGGACGGGAGATCAGCCCCAGCATTTT. This encodes CASRMTGTGDQPQHF. This chain joins TRBV19 and TRBJ1-5; 7 positions match TRBD1. The CDR3 length is 15 residues. The J segment lost 5 bases and the V segment lost 6 bases, leaving 10 bases of the junction unmatched. The germline gives CDR1 LNHDA, CDR2 SQIVND (reference sequence).